Listed below are T cell receptor beta chains from one sample, sequenced in a study of blood T cell repertoires in COVID-19. This table comes from immunoSEQ multiplex PCR, and its TCRdb copy is limited to in-frame clones, with some not included. The repertoire holds hundreds of thousands of clones, with around 87% as singletons. Sequencing was carried out using peripheral blood. The receptors were gathered from a woman between 40 and 50 years old with COVID-19, enrolled during active disease. Both conserved end residues are part of each CDR3. The D gene is left open where the match is weak. Some rows have no size entry. The others give once, few or many, or a class for an expanded clone.

d_call: NA; v_call: TRBV6-5; j_call: TRBJ2-2; clone_size: NA; cdr3_aa: CASSPGDSGTGELFF; cdr3_nt: TGTGCCAGCAGTCCCGGGGACTCCGGCACCGGGGAGCTGTTTTTT
d_call: TRBD2; v_call: TRBV19; j_call: TRBJ2-5; clone_size: NA; cdr3_aa: CASTRRTSGAANKETQYF; cdr3_nt: TGTGCCAGTACTCGGAGGACTAGCGGGGCTGCCAACAAGGAGACCCAGTACTTC
d_call: TRBD1; v_call: TRBV27; j_call: TRBJ1-1; clone_size: NA; cdr3_aa: CASRPSGGTPNTEAFF; cdr3_nt: TGTGCCAGTAGACCTTCAGGGGGAACGCCTAACACTGAAGCTTTCTTT
d_call: NA; v_call: TRBV7-9; j_call: TRBJ1-2; clone_size: NA; cdr3_aa: CASSLVARGNYGYTF; cdr3_nt: TGTGCCAGCAGCTTAGTTGCGCGGGGAAACTATGGCTACACCTTC
d_call: NA; v_call: TRBV27; j_call: TRBJ2-7; clone_size: NA; cdr3_aa: CASSLSPDNSYEQYF; cdr3_nt: TGTGCCAGCAGTTTATCCCCGGACAACTCCTACGAGCAGTACTTC
d_call: NA; v_call: TRBV6-2/TRBV6-3; j_call: TRBJ1-1; clone_size: few; cdr3_aa: CASSYSGGYAAFF; cdr3_nt: TGTGCCAGCAGTTACTCAGGCGGTTACGCAGCTTTCTTT
d_call: NA; v_call: TRBV30; j_call: TRBJ1-2; clone_size: NA; cdr3_aa: CAWSDTLNYGYTF; cdr3_nt: TGTGCCTGGAGCGACACATTAAATTATGGCTACACCTTC
d_call: TRBD2; v_call: TRBV6-1; j_call: TRBJ2-1; clone_size: NA; cdr3_aa: CASSGTSGSGYNEQFF; cdr3_nt: TGTGCCAGCAGTGGGACTAGCGGGAGTGGCTACAATGAGCAGTTCTTC
d_call: NA; v_call: TRBV6-1; j_call: TRBJ1-5; clone_size: NA; cdr3_aa: CASSEFGGRQPQHF; cdr3_nt: TGTGCCAGCAGTGAGTTTGGAGGTCGTCAGCCCCAGCATTTT
d_call: TRBD1; v_call: TRBV3-1/TRBV3-2; j_call: TRBJ1-1; clone_size: NA; cdr3_aa: CASSGWDRGTEAFF; cdr3_nt: TGTGCCAGCAGCGGATGGGACAGGGGAACTGAAGCTTTCTTT
d_call: TRBD1; v_call: TRBV11-2; j_call: TRBJ2-3; clone_size: NA; cdr3_aa: CASSYGTGVVTDTQYF; cdr3_nt: TGTGCCAGCAGCTACGGGACAGGGGTAGTCACAGATACGCAGTATTTT
d_call: TRBD1; v_call: TRBV28; j_call: TRBJ1-5; clone_size: NA; cdr3_aa: CASSLRGQGNQPQHF; cdr3_nt: TGTGCCAGCAGTTTGAGAGGACAGGGCAATCAGCCCCAGCATTTT
d_call: NA; v_call: TRBV29-1; j_call: TRBJ2-7; clone_size: NA; cdr3_aa: CSVDSAESYEQYF; cdr3_nt: TGCAGCGTTGACTCTGCGGAATCCTACGAGCAGTACTTC
d_call: NA; v_call: TRBV12-3/TRBV12-4; j_call: TRBJ2-1; clone_size: NA; cdr3_aa: CASSQNVDEQFF; cdr3_nt: TGTGCCAGCAGTCAGAATGTCGATGAGCAGTTCTTC
d_call: TRBD2; v_call: TRBV11-2; j_call: TRBJ2-3; clone_size: NA; cdr3_aa: CASSLRLAGGRPTDTQYF; cdr3_nt: TGTGCCAGCAGCTTAAGGCTAGCGGGGGGGCGTCCCACAGATACGCAGTATTTT
d_call: NA; v_call: TRBV7-9; j_call: TRBJ2-1; clone_size: NA; cdr3_aa: CASSLGGWRVAYNEQFF; cdr3_nt: TGTGCCAGCAGCTTAGGTGGTTGGAGGGTCGCCTACAATGAGCAGTTCTTC
d_call: TRBD1; v_call: TRBV19; j_call: TRBJ1-2; clone_size: NA; cdr3_aa: CASRDRGNGYTF; cdr3_nt: TGTGCCAGTAGGGACAGGGGAAATGGCTACACCTTC
d_call: NA; v_call: TRBV21-1; j_call: TRBJ2-6; clone_size: NA; cdr3_aa: CASSEGLAGVRNLSGANVLTF; cdr3_nt: TGTGCCAGCAGCGAGGGACTAGCGGGAGTGAGAAACCTCTCTGGGGCCAACGTCCTGACTTTC
d_call: NA; v_call: TRBV5-1; j_call: TRBJ2-3; clone_size: NA; cdr3_aa: CASSLASGSRTDTQYF; cdr3_nt: TGCGCCAGCAGCTTGGCCTCCGGGTCCCGAACAGATACGCAGTATTTT
d_call: NA; v_call: TRBV27; j_call: TRBJ2-1; clone_size: NA; cdr3_aa: CASSLGFQGTNEQFF; cdr3_nt: TGTGCCAGCAGTTTAGGTTTCCAGGGTACGAATGAGCAGTTCTTC
d_call: TRBD2; v_call: TRBV28; j_call: TRBJ2-1; clone_size: NA; cdr3_aa: CASSPLLAGGDYNEQFF; cdr3_nt: TGTGCCAGCAGCCCCCTCCTAGCGGGAGGGGACTACAATGAGCAGTTCTTC
d_call: TRBD1; v_call: TRBV28; j_call: TRBJ2-7; clone_size: NA; cdr3_aa: CASRTGTGVTEQYF; cdr3_nt: TGTGCCAGCAGAACCGGGACAGGGGTTACCGAGCAGTACTTC
d_call: NA; v_call: TRBV6-4; j_call: TRBJ1-1; clone_size: NA; cdr3_aa: CASSDTGSTEAFF; cdr3_nt: TGTGCCAGCAGTGACACAGGGAGCACTGAAGCTTTCTTT
d_call: NA; v_call: TRBV27; j_call: TRBJ2-1; clone_size: NA; cdr3_aa: CASSFQAGSGYNEQFF; cdr3_nt: TGTGCCAGCAGTTTTCAGGCCGGGAGCGGATACAATGAGCAGTTCTTC
d_call: NA; v_call: TRBV10-3; j_call: TRBJ1-1; clone_size: NA; cdr3_aa: CAIADWNTEAFF; cdr3_nt: TGTGCCATCGCGGACTGGAACACTGAAGCTTTCTTT
d_call: TRBD2; v_call: TRBV30; j_call: TRBJ2-7; clone_size: NA; cdr3_aa: CAFSRGGPDEQYF; cdr3_nt: TGTGCCTTCTCCCGGGGGGGGCCGGACGAGCAGTACTTC
d_call: NA; v_call: TRBV28; j_call: TRBJ2-7; clone_size: NA; cdr3_aa: CASSLYAQGGKGEQYF; cdr3_nt: TGTGCCAGCAGTTTATATGCGCAGGGGGGAAAAGGCGAGCAGTACTTC
d_call: NA; v_call: TRBV7-2; j_call: TRBJ2-7; clone_size: NA; cdr3_aa: CASSLAGLTEQYF; cdr3_nt: TGTGCCAGCAGCTTAGCGGGACTTACCGAGCAGTACTTC
d_call: NA; v_call: TRBV9; j_call: TRBJ1-2; clone_size: NA; cdr3_aa: CASSVELQAAGGYTF; cdr3_nt: TGTGCCAGCAGCGTAGAGTTGCAGGCGGCGGGTGGCTACACCTTC
d_call: NA; v_call: TRBV19; j_call: TRBJ1-1; clone_size: NA; cdr3_aa: CASSVRGTITGDTEAFF; cdr3_nt: TGTGCCAGTAGTGTGAGGGGGACCATCACCGGGGACACTGAAGCTTTCTTT
d_call: TRBD1; v_call: TRBV28; j_call: TRBJ2-7; clone_size: NA; cdr3_aa: CASSTPGQGAYEQYF; cdr3_nt: TGTGCCAGCAGTACCCCGGGACAGGGGGCCTACGAGCAGTACTTC
d_call: NA; v_call: TRBV18; j_call: TRBJ2-7; clone_size: NA; cdr3_aa: CASSPPGLPEQYF; cdr3_nt: TGTGCCAGCTCACCACCCGGACTCCCCGAGCAGTACTTC
d_call: TRBD1; v_call: TRBV10-3; j_call: TRBJ2-1; clone_size: NA; cdr3_aa: CATGGQGRGEQFF; cdr3_nt: TGTGCCACCGGAGGACAGGGTCGGGGTGAGCAGTTCTTC
d_call: TRBD1; v_call: TRBV4-1; j_call: TRBJ1-2; clone_size: NA; cdr3_aa: CASSRDRGLNYGYTF; cdr3_nt: TGCGCCAGCAGCAGAGACAGGGGCCTTAACTATGGCTACACCTTC
d_call: TRBD2; v_call: TRBV6-2/TRBV6-3; j_call: TRBJ2-1; clone_size: NA; cdr3_aa: CASSYFRLAGGHPNEQFF; cdr3_nt: TGTGCCAGCAGTTACTTCCGGCTAGCGGGAGGCCACCCCAATGAGCAGTTCTTC
d_call: NA; v_call: TRBV24-1; j_call: TRBJ1-2; clone_size: once; cdr3_aa: CATSDLEASYGYTF; cdr3_nt: TGTGCCACCAGTGATTTGGAGGCTTCCTATGGCTACACCTTC
d_call: NA; v_call: TRBV9; j_call: TRBJ1-2; clone_size: NA; cdr3_aa: CASSGRTVIYGYTF; cdr3_nt: TGTGCCAGCAGCGGGAGGACAGTGATTTATGGCTACACCTTC
d_call: TRBD1; v_call: TRBV24-1; j_call: TRBJ2-1; clone_size: NA; cdr3_aa: CATSDLRDSYNEQFF; cdr3_nt: TGTGCCACCAGTGATTTGAGGGACAGCTACAATGAGCAGTTCTTC
d_call: TRBD2; v_call: TRBV28; j_call: TRBJ2-7; clone_size: once; cdr3_aa: CASIAGSPYEQYF; cdr3_nt: TGTGCCAGCATAGCGGGATCTCCCTACGAGCAGTACTTC
d_call: TRBD1; v_call: TRBV4-1; j_call: TRBJ1-5; clone_size: once; cdr3_aa: CASSQGQGNQPQHF; cdr3_nt: TGCGCCAGCAGCCAGGGACAGGGTAATCAGCCCCAGCATTTT
d_call: NA; v_call: TRBV18; j_call: TRBJ2-1; clone_size: NA; cdr3_aa: CASSPLTAGSSYNEQFF; cdr3_nt: TGTGCCAGCTCACCACTAACGGCGGGGAGCTCCTACAATGAGCAGTTCTTC
d_call: NA; v_call: TRBV29-1; j_call: TRBJ2-7; clone_size: NA; cdr3_aa: CSVEGAGPGEQYF; cdr3_nt: TGCAGCGTTGAGGGGGCCGGGCCCGGGGAGCAGTACTTC